This is a list of T cell receptor beta chains from one sample in a study of OX40 agonist ivuxolimab in advanced cancers. Generated by immunoSEQ multiplex PCR, the TCRdb table keeps only in-frame clones and is missing some. The data contain some 110,000 clones, around 92% of them singletons. Source: CD4+ or CD8+ T cells sorted from blood, taken in a trial of the OX40 agonist ivuxolimab. These receptors originate from an adult with an advanced solid tumor such as melanoma, head and neck, liver or kidney cancer. CDR3s include the opening cysteine and the closing phenylalanine or tryptophan. D genes are given only for firm matches. Size tells how often a clone was seen (once, few, many) or the class of an expanded clone, and some rows leave it out.

.	TRBV5-1	TRBJ1-2	.	CASSSGTNYGYTF	TGCGCCAGCAGTTCCGGGACAAACTATGGCTACACCTTC
.	TRBV7-2	TRBJ2-5	.	CASSRARLEETQYF	TGTGCCAGCAGTCGCGCTAGGCTGGAAGAGACCCAGTACTTC
once	TRBV14	TRBJ2-3	.	CASSHPMPGIAQYF	TGTGCCAGCAGCCACCCCATGCCGGGGATCGCGCAGTATTTT
.	TRBV9	TRBJ1-6	.	CASSVGDSLSYNSPLHF	TGTGCCAGCAGCGTAGGGGACTCCCTCTCCTATAATTCACCCCTCCACTTT
.	TRBV15	TRBJ2-7	TRBD1	CATSRGQGAGEQYF	TGTGCCACCAGCAGAGGGCAGGGGGCGGGAGAGCAGTACTTC
.	TRBV7-9	TRBJ2-7	TRBD2	CASSLGLAGILYEQYF	TGTGCCAGCAGCTTGGGGCTAGCGGGAATTCTATACGAGCAGTACTTC
.	TRBV5-1	TRBJ2-1	.	CASARVYNQGNEQFF	TGCGCCAGCGCCCGGGTCTATAACCAGGGGAATGAGCAGTTCTTC
.	TRBV6-1	TRBJ1-1	.	CASSERENTEAFF	TGTGCCAGCAGTGAAAGAGAGAACACTGAAGCTTTCTTT
.	TRBV7-3	TRBJ2-2	TRBD1	CASSYAAYRGGTAGELFF	TGTGCCAGCAGCTACGCCGCCTACAGGGGTGGTACGGCCGGGGAGCTGTTTTTT
.	TRBV6-1	TRBJ1-1	.	CASTRGPDTEAFF	TGTGCCAGCACTCGCGGCCCGGACACTGAAGCTTTCTTT
.	TRBV5-6	TRBJ1-6	TRBD1	CASSSGTGLNSPLHF	TGTGCCAGCAGCTCCGGGACAGGGTTGAATTCACCCCTCCACTTT
.	TRBV28	TRBJ1-2	TRBD1	CASSPRGRTYGYTF	TGTGCCAGCAGTCCCAGGGGGAGAACCTATGGCTACACCTTC
.	TRBV10-3	TRBJ2-7	TRBD2	CAISAEGTSLKLYEQYF	TGTGCCATCAGTGCAGAGGGGACTAGCCTTAAACTATACGAGCAGTACTTC
.	TRBV5-8	TRBJ2-7	.	CASSLVGGEQYF	TGTGCCAGCAGCTTGGTAGGCGGCGAGCAGTACTTC
.	TRBV4-3	TRBJ2-1	TRBD2	CASSQGSLAGGNEQFF	TGCGCCAGCAGCCAAGGATCACTAGCGGGAGGCAATGAGCAGTTCTTC
once	TRBV10-2	TRBJ1-1	TRBD1	CASRGQANTEAFF	TGCGCCAGCAGAGGACAGGCAAACACTGAAGCTTTCTTT
.	TRBV28	TRBJ1-2	.	CASSLYQGRDGYTF	TGTGCCAGCAGTTTATATCAGGGTCGAGATGGCTACACCTTC
.	TRBV5-4	TRBJ1-2	.	CASSAPPGDYGYTF	TGTGCCAGCAGCGCTCCCCCAGGGGACTATGGCTACACCTTC
few	TRBV5-4	TRBJ1-1	.	CASSGGVNTEAFF	TGTGCCAGCTCCGGGGGAGTGAACACTGAAGCTTTCTTT
.	TRBV9	TRBJ2-3	.	CASSVGARDLSSTDTQYF	TGTGCCAGCAGCGTAGGAGCGCGCGACCTTTCTAGCACAGATACGCAGTATTTT
.	TRBV5-6	TRBJ1-5	TRBD1	CASSQGQGSNQPQHF	TGTGCCAGCAGCCAGGGACAGGGGAGCAATCAGCCCCAGCATTTT
.	TRBV28	TRBJ2-1	TRBD1	CAAGGTGGYNEQFF	TGTGCCGCCGGGGGGACAGGGGGTTACAATGAGCAGTTCTTC
.	TRBV7-2	TRBJ2-7	.	CASSPPGHINEQYF	TGTGCCAGCAGCCCCCCCGGCCACATCAACGAGCAGTACTTC
.	TRBV28	TRBJ2-7	.	CATIQYPGGEQYF	TGTGCCACCATACAGTACCCCGGTGGGGAGCAGTACTTC
.	TRBV5-1	TRBJ1-4	.	CASSLAEGSRELFF	TGCGCCAGCAGCTTGGCCGAGGGATCGAGGGAACTGTTTTTT
.	TRBV9	TRBJ2-1	TRBD1	CASSVDRQPYNEQFF	TGTGCCAGCAGCGTGGACAGGCAGCCCTACAATGAGCAGTTCTTC